The present T cell receptor (beta chain) was sequenced within a study of T cell changes during pregnancy in multiple sclerosis. With 2 bases clipped from V and 9 bases from J, the junction kept 14 bases outside the gene matches. The length of the CDR3 is 18 residues. The germline V gene encodes CDR1 MGHDK and CDR2 SYGVNS. TCRdb's copy holds only in-frame clones and misses some; the assay was immunoSEQ multiplex PCR. The sample lists about 26,000 clones, roughly 89% occurring once. This clone was observed once. This chain links TRBV25-1 with TRBJ2-1; TRBD2 matches at 12 bases. This sequence was found in a female donor with multiple sclerosis, enrolled in a pregnancy study. The specimen was CD8+ T cells from peripheral blood mononuclear cells, collected in the second trimester of pregnancy. CDR3 coding DNA: TGTGCCAGCAGTGAAGGGACGGTAGGACTAGCGGGAATCGGTGAGCAGTTCTTC. This codes for CASSEGTVGLAGIGEQFF.